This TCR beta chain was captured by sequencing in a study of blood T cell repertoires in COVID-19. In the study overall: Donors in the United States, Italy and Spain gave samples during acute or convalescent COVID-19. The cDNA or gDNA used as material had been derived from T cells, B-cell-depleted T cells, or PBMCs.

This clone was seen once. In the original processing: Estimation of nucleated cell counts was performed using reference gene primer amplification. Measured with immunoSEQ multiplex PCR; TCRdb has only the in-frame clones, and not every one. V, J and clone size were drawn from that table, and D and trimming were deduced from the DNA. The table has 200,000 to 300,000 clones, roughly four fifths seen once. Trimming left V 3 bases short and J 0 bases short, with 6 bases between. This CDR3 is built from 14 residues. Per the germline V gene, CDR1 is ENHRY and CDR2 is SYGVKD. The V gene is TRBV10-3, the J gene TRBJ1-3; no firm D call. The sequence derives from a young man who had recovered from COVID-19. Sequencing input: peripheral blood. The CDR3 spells CAISDSSSGNTIYF. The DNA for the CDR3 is TGTGCCATCAGTGACTCGTCCTCTGGAAACACCATATATTTT.